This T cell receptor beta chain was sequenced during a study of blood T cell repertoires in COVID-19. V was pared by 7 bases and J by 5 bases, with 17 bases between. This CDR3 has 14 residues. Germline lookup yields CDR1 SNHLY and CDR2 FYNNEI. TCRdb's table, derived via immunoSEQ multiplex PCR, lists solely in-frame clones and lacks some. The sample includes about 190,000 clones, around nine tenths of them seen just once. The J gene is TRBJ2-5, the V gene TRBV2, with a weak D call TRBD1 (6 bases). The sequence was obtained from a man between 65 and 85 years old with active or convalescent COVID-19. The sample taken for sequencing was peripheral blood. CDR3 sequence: CASNLLGGRETQYF. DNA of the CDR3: TGTGCCAGCAACTTGCTAGGGGGTCGTGAGACCCAGTACTTC. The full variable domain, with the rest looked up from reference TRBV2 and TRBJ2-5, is EPEVTQTPSHQVTQMGQEVILRCVPISNHLYFYWYRQILGQKVEFLVSFYNNEISEKSEIFDDQFSVERPDGSNFTLKIRSTKLEDSAMYFCASNLLGGRETQYFGPGTRLLVL.